What follows is one TCR beta chain and its context. The antigen remains undetermined. This CDR3 is built from 12 residues. V lost 1 base to trimming and J lost 11 bases, with 9 bases between them. Germline V gives CDR1 MGHRA, CDR2 YSYEKL. This record belongs to a study of Ad26.COV2.S vaccination and SARS-CoV-2 variants. Looking at the study overall: Each vaccinee took Ad26.COV2.S intramuscularly, once or twice 56 days apart.

Produced via immunoSEQ multiplex PCR; TCRdb's table is partial and in-frame only. The table shows over 400,000 clones, with roughly 90% occurring only once. Study findings and constraints: Reported post-vaccination CD8+ and CD4+ T cell responses to spike showed substantial breadth. Spike-specific TCR breadth ran higher among vaccine recipients than placebo recipients.

The sample's treatment: around 19 received Ad26.COV2.S at low or high dose, single or two shots; a few received placebo; per-sample allocation not given. It was on day 63 after the first vaccine or placebo injection that samples were taken. Within Boston, the person who donated was an adult of 18-55 years. This rearrangement joins TRBV4-1 to TRBJ2-1, with D unclear. This specimen consisted of peripheral blood, obtained in a trial of Ad26.COV2.S vaccine versus placebo. The source is a person between 18 and 60 years old who received the Ad26.COV2.S COVID-19 vaccine or a placebo. The CDR3, as DNA: TGCGCCAGCAGCCAAGGACCTGATCAGCAGTTCTTC. Encoded protein: CASSQGPDQQFF.